This TCR beta chain was captured in a study of T cells in Graves' hyperthyroidism and ophthalmopathy. Template material for amplifying TCR beta CDR3 regions consisted of RNA transcripts. HTBI primers drove first-round RT-PCR of the TCR CDR3. TCRdb called the multiplex PCR reads again in MiXCR, with one record for every CDR3 protein. Among fewer than 750,000 distinct CDR3 sequences listed, approximately 15% were seen once. This clonotype was seen ten or more times. The CDR3 spans 16 residues. The germline CDR1 and CDR2 sequences are MNHEY and SMNVEV (reference sequence). The V and J ends lost 4 bases and 1 base, in that order; junction bases with no gene match: 8.

The material sequenced was blood. This receptor was identified in a woman in her 40s with Graves' ophthalmopathy. This chain joins TRBV27 and TRBJ2-5; TRBD2 matches at 8 bases. CDR3 amino acids: CASSSFSLAGQETQYF. The CDR3 DNA reads TGTGCCAGCAGTTCCTTTTCCCTAGCGGGCCAAGAGACCCAGTACTTC.